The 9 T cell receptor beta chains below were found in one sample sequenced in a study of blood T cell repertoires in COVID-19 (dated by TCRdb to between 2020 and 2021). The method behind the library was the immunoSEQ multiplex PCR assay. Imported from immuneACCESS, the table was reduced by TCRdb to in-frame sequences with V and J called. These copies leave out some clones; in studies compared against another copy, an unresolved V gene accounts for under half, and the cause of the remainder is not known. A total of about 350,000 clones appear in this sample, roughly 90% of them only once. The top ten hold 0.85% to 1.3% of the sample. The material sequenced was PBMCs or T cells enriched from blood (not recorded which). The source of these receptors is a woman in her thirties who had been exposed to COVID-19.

The CDR3 loop reads CAISTSGYYEQYF. The CDR3 nucleotides are TGTGCCATCAGCACTAGCGGATACTACGAGCAGTACTTC. This chain uses TRBV10-3 with TRBJ2-7; TRBD2 matches at 8 bases. The CDR3 loop spans 13 amino acids. Germline CDR1 reads ENHRY; CDR2 reads SYGVKD. V gave up 6 bases and J gave up 3 bases; unmatched junction bases: 4.

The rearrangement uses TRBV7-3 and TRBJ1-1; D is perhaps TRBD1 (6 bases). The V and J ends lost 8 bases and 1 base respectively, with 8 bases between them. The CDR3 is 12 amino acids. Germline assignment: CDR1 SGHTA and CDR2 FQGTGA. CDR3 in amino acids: CASRDTNTEAFF. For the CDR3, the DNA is TGTGCCAGCCGGGACACGAACACTGAAGCTTTCTTT.

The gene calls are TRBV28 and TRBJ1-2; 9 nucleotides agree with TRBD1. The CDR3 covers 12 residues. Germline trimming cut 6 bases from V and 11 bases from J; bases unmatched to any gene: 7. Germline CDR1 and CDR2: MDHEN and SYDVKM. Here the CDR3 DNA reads TGTGCCAGCAGCACAGGGGGCCTGGGTTACACCTTC. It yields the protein CASSTGGLGYTF.

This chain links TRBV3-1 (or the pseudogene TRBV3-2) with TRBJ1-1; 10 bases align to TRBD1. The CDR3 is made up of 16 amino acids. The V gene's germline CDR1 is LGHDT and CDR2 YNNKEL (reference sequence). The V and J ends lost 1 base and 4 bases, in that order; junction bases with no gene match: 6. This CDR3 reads CASSQGTGGSLTEAFF. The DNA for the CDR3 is TGTGCCAGCAGCCAAGGGACAGGGGGGTCGCTCACTGAAGCTTTCTTT.

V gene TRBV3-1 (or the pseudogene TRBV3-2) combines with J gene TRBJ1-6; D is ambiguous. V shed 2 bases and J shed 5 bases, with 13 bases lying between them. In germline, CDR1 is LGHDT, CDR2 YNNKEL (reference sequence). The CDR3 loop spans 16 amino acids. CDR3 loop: CASSQPGEVHNSPLHF. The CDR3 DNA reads TGTGCCAGCAGCCAACCTGGGGAGGTCCATAATTCACCCCTCCACTTT.

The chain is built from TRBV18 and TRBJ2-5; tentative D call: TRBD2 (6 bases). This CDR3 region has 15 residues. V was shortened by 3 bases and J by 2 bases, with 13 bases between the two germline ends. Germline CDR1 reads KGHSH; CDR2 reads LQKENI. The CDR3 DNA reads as TGTGCCAGCTCACCGCGGGACGGGACGCAAGAGACCCAGTACTTC. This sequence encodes CASSPRDGTQETQYF. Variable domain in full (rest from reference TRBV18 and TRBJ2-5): NAGVMQNPRHLVRRRGQEARLRCSPMKGHSHVYWYRQLPEEGLKFMVYLQKENIIDESGMPKERFSAEFPKEGPSILRIQQVVRGDSAAYFCASSPRDGTQETQYFGPGTRLLVL.

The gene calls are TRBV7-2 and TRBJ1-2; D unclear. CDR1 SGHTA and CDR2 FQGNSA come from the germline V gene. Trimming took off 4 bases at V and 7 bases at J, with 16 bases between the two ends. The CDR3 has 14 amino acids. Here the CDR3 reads CASSSHGSLIGYTF. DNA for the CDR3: TGTGCCAGCAGCTCGCACGGGAGCCTTATTGGCTACACCTTC. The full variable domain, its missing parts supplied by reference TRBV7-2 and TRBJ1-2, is GAGVSQSPSNKVTEKGKDVELRCDPISGHTALYWYRQSLGQGLEFLIYFQGNSAPDKSGLPSDRFSAERTGGSVSTLTIQRTQQEDSAVYLCASSSHGSLIGYTFGSGTRLTVV.

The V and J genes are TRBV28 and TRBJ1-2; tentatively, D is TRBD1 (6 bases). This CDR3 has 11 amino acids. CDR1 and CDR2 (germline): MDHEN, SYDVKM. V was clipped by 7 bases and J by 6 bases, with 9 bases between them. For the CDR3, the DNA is TGTGCCAGCAAAAACAGGGATGGCTACACCTTC. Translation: CASKNRDGYTF.

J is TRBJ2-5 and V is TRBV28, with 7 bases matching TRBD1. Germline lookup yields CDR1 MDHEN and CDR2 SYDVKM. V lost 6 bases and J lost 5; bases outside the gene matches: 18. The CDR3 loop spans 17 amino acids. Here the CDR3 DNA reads TGTGCCAGCAGCCAGGCCGGGACAGCATACCCCTTGGAGACCCAGTACTTC. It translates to CASSQAGTAYPLETQYF.